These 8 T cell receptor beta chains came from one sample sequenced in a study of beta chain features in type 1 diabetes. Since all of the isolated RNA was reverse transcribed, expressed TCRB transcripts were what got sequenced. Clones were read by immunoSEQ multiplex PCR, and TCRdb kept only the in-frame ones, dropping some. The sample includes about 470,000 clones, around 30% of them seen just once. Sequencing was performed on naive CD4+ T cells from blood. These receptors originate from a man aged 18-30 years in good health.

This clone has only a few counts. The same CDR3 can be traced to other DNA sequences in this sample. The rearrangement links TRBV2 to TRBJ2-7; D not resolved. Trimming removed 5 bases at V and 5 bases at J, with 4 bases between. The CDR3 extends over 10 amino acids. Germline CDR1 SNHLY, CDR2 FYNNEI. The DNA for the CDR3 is TGTGCCAGCAGTAGTAACGAGCAGTACTTC. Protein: CASSSNEQYF. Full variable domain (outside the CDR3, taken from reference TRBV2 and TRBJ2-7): EPEVTQTPSHQVTQMGQEVILRCVPISNHLYFYWYRQILGQKVEFLVSFYNNEISEKSEIFDDQFSVERPDGSNFTLKIRSTKLEDSAMYFCASSSNEQYFGPGTRLTVT.

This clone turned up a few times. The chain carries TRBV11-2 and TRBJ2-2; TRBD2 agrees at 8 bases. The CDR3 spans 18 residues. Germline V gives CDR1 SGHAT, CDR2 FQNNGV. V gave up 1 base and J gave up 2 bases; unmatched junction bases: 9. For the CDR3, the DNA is TGTGCCAGCAGCTTAGTCGATTTTAGCGGGAAAAACACCGGGGAGCTGTTTTTT. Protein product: CASSLVDFSGKNTGELFF.

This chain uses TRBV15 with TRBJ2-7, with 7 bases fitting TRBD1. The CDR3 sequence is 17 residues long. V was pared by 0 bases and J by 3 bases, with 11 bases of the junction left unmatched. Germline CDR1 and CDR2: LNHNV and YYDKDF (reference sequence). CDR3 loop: CATSRDMGSTGDYEQYF. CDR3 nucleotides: TGTGCCACCAGCAGAGATATGGGGAGCACAGGGGACTACGAGCAGTACTTC.

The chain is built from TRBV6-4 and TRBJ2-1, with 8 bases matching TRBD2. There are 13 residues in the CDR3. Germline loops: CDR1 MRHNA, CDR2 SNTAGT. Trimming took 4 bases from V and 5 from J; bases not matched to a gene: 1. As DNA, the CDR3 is TGTGCCAGCAGTGTTAGCGGGAACAATGAGCAGTTCTTC. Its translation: CASSVSGNNEQFF.

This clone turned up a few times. The CDR3 is CASSLGQRGTRNNEQFF. The CDR3, as DNA: TGTGCCAGCAGCTTGGGCCAGAGAGGGACTAGGAACAATGAGCAGTTCTTC. This chain uses TRBV5-4 with TRBJ2-1, with 8 bases identical to TRBD2. Germline CDR1 SGHNT, CDR2 YYREEE (reference sequence). The V gene end was trimmed by 0 bases and the J gene end by 5 bases; junction bases not matched to a gene: 10. CDR3 length: 17 residues.

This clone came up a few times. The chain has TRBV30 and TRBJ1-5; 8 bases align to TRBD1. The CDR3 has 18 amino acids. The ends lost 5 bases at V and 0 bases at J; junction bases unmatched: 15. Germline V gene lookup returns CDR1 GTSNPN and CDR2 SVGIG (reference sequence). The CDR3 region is CAWSHDRGLAYSNQPQHF. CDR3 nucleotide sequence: TGTGCCTGGTCCCACGACAGGGGACTGGCATATAGCAATCAGCCCCAGCATTTT.

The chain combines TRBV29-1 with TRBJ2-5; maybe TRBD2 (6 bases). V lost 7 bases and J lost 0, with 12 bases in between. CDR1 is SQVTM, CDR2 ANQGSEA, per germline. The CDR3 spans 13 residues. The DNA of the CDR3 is TGCAGCGGTTCCGCGGGAAACCAAGAGACCCAGTACTTC. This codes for CSGSAGNQETQYF.

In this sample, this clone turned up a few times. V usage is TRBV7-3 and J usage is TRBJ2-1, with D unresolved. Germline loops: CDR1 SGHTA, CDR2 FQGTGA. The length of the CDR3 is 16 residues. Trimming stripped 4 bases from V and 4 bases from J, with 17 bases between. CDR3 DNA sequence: TGTGCCAGCAGCTCCCAAAGCCGCGAGAGATACAATGAGCAGTTCTTC. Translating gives CASSSQSRERYNEQFF.